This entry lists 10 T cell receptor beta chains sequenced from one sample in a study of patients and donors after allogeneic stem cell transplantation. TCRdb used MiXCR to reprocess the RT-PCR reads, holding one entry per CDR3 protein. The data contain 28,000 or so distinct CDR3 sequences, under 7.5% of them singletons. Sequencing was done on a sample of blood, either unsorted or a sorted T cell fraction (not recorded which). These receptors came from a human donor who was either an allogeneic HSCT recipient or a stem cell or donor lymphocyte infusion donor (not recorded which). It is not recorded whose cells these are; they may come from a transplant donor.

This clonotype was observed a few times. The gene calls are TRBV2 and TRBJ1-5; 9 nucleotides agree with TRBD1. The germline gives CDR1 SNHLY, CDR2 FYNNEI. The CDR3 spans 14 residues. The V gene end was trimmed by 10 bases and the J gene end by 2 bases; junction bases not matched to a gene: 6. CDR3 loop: CATTGQGGNQPQHF. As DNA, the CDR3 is TGTGCCACCACGGGACAGGGTGGCAATCAGCCCCAGCATTTT.

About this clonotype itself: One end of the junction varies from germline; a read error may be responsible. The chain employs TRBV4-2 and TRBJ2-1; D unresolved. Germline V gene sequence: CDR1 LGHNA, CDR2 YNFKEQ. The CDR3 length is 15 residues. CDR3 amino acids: CASSQVHRSYNERFF. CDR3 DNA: TGTGCCAGCAGCCAGGTCCACCGCTCCTACAATGAGCGGTTCTTC.

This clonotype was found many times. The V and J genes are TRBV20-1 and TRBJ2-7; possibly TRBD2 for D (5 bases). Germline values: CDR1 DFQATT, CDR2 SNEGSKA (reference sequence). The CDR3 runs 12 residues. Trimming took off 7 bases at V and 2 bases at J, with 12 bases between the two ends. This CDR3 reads CSGEEVAYEQYF. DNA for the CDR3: TGCAGTGGTGAGGAGGTAGCCTACGAGCAGTACTTC.

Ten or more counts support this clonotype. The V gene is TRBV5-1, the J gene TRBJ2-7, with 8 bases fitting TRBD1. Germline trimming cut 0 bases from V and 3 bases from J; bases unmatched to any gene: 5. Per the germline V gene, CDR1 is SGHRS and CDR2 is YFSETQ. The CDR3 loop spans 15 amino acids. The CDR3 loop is CASSLGGQGLYEQYF. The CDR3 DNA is TGCGCCAGCAGCTTGGGTGGACAGGGCCTCTACGAGCAGTACTTC.

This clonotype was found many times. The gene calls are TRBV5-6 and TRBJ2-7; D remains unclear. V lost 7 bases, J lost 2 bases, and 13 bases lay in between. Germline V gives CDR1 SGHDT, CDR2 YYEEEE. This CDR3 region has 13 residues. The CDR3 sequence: CASRRWLAYEQYF. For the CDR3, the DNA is TGTGCCAGCCGCCGTTGGCTTGCCTACGAGCAGTACTTC.

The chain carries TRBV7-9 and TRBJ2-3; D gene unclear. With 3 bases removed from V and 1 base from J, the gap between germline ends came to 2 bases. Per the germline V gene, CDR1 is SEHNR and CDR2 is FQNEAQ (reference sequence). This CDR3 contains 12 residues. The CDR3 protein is CASSFGTDTQYF. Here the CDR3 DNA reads TGTGCCAGCAGCTTCGGCACAGATACGCAGTATTTT.

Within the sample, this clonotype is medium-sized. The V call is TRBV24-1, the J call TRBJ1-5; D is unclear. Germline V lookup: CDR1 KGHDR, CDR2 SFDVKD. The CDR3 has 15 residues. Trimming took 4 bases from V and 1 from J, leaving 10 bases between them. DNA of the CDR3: TGTGCCACCAGTGACATGAACGGGAGCAATCAGCCCCAGCATTTT. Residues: CATSDMNGSNQPQHF.

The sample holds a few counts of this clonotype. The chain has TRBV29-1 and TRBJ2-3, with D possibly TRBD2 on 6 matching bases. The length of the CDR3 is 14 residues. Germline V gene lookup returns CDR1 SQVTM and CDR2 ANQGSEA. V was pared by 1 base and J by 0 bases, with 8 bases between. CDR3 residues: CSVEGSGSTDTQYF. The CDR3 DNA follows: TGCAGCGTTGAAGGCAGCGGGAGCACAGATACGCAGTATTTT.

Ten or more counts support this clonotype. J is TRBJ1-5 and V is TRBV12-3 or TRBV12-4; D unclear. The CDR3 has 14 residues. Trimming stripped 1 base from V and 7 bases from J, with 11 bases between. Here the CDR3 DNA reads TGTGCCAGCAGTTTAGACAGCTGGTCCCAGCCCCAGCATTTT. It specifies CASSLDSWSQPQHF.

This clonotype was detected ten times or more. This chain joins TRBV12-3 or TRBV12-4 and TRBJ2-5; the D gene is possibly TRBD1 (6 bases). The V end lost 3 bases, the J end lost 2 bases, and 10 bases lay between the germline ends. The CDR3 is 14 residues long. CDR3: CASSFHREQETQYF. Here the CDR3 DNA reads TGTGCCAGCAGTTTCCACAGGGAACAAGAGACCCAGTACTTC.